A single sample gave rise to the 17 T cell receptor beta chains below, sequenced in a study of T cell responses to AZD1222 COVID-19 vaccine. Using immunoSEQ multiplex PCR, the repertoire was profiled, and TCRdb retains in-frame clones only, with some absent. The top ten clones hold around a tenth of a sample with about 130,000 clones, 89% of them seen once. This material consisted of peripheral blood, taken 28 days after the second AZD1222 dose. These receptors all stem from an adult who received the AZD1222 COVID-19 vaccine.

The chain uses TRBV21-1 and TRBJ2-7; the table's TRBD2 call for D was not verified on the DNA. TRBV21-1 is noted as a pseudogene. The CDR3 runs 12 residues. The CDR3 bases are TGTGCAACCCGGGGTTGGCCCGGCGAGCAGTACTTC. Protein: CATRGWPGEQYF.

The J gene is TRBJ1-2, the V gene TRBV5-6, with D hard to call. The V and J ends lost 0 bases and 4 bases respectively, with 13 bases between them. The CDR3 contains 15 residues. Germline lookup yields CDR1 SGHDT and CDR2 YYEEEE. CDR3 region: CASSLGSARGYGYTF. CDR3 sequence (DNA): TGTGCCAGCAGCTTGGGGTCAGCCCGGGGCTATGGCTACACCTTC. Drawing the rest from reference TRBV5-6 and TRBJ1-2, the complete variable domain is DAGVTQSPTHLIKTRGQQVTLRCSPKSGHDTVSWYQQALGQGPQFIFQYYEEEERQRGNFPDRFSGHQFPNYSSELNVNALLLGDSALYLCASSLGSARGYGYTFGSGTRLTVV.

The chain carries TRBV11-3 and TRBJ1-5; D perhaps matches TRBD1 (5 bases). Germline assignment: CDR1 SGHNT and CDR2 YENEEA. Trimming shortened V by 4 bases and J by 6 bases, and 19 bases separated the two germline ends. This CDR3 spans 16 amino acids. This chain's CDR3 is CASSSMFWAQGQPQHF. The CDR3 coding sequence is TGTGCCAGCAGCTCCATGTTCTGGGCCCAGGGTCAGCCCCAGCATTTT.

This CDR3 reads CASSMSAFYNEQFF. CDR3 DNA: TGTGCCAGTAGTATGTCAGCCTTCTACAATGAGCAGTTCTTC. The V call is TRBV19, the J call TRBJ2-1; D unclear. The ends were cut back, 3 bases at V and 3 bases at J, with 9 bases in the middle. Germline V CDR1 and CDR2: LNHDA, SQIVND (reference sequence). CDR3 length equals 14 residues.

The J gene is TRBJ1-2, the V gene TRBV9; D is unclear. The germline V gene encodes CDR1 SGDLS and CDR2 YYNGEE. The CDR3 has 13 residues. V shed 0 bases and J shed 4 bases, with 7 bases lying between them. DNA for the CDR3: TGTGCCAGCAGCGTAGAGGACGGCTATGGCTACACCTTC. It yields the protein CASSVEDGYGYTF.

This clone was detected only a few times. The gene calls are TRBV10-3 and TRBJ2-2, with TRBD2 matching over 10 bases. CDR1 is ENHRY, CDR2 SYGVKD, per germline. The CDR3 consists of 15 residues. The junction had 3 bases not matched to a gene; V was cut back by 2 bases and J by 6 bases. CDR3 nucleotides: TGTGCCATCAGTGAGCAGGGGACTAGCGCCGGGGAGCTGTTTTTT. This sequence encodes CAISEQGTSAGELFF.

The rearrangement links TRBV4-3 to TRBJ2-3; no firm D call. The CDR3 length is 18 residues. Germline loops: CDR1 LGHNA, CDR2 YSLEER. With 0 bases removed from V and 4 bases from J, the gap between germline ends came to 20 bases. CDR3: CASSQDPVRSRTADTQYF. In nucleotides, the CDR3 is TGCGCCAGCAGCCAAGATCCAGTTCGGTCGAGGACGGCAGATACGCAGTATTTT.

This clone was recorded once. The V call is TRBV19, the J call TRBJ2-4; D gene uncertain. This CDR3 spans 14 amino acids. From germline, CDR1 is LNHDA and CDR2 SQIVND (reference sequence). V was shortened by 4 bases and J by 2 bases, with 9 bases between the two germline ends. CDR3 in DNA: TGTGCCAGTAGTAGGACGCTGCCCAAAAACATTCAGTACTTC. Amino acids: CASSRTLPKNIQYF.

The chain carries TRBV7-6 and TRBJ1-1; D possibly corresponds to TRBD1 (6 bases). The germline V gene has CDR1 SGHVS and CDR2 FNYEAQ. This CDR3 has 15 amino acids. V was pared by 0 bases and J by 3 bases, with 11 bases between. The CDR3 spells CASSLAGGGDTEAFF. The CDR3 bases are TGTGCCAGCAGCTTAGCCGGAGGGGGAGACACTGAAGCTTTCTTT.

In its sample, this clone was seen once. The CDR3: CAIVTRPGAFF. CDR3 sequence (DNA): TGTGCCATAGTGACCCGTCCGGGAGCTTTCTTT. The rearrangement joins TRBV30 to TRBJ1-1, with D unresolved. Trimming pared 8 bases from V and 10 bases from J, leaving 17 bases between. The CDR3 spans 11 residues. Germline V gene sequence: CDR1 GTSNPN, CDR2 SVGIG (reference sequence).

The chain is built from TRBV5-5 and TRBJ2-1; TRBD2 matches 11 bases. The CDR3 contains 15 residues. Germline V gene data show CDR1 as SGHKS and CDR2 as YYEKEE (reference sequence). The trim removed 2 bases at V and 5 bases at J, leaving 3 bases unmatched. CDR3 DNA: TGTGCCAGCAGCTTAGAGGGACTAGCGGACAATGAGCAGTTCTTC. This gives the protein CASSLEGLADNEQFF.

This chain links TRBV19 with TRBJ1-5, with D perhaps TRBD1 (5 bases). The CDR3 length is 12 residues. V was trimmed by 9 bases and J by 3 bases, leaving 9 bases between them. Looked up from germline, CDR1 is LNHDA and CDR2 is SQIVND (reference sequence). The CDR3, as DNA: TGTGCCAGCAAACAGGCCAATCAGCCCCAGCATTTT. Protein: CASKQANQPQHF.

This clone was seen more than once but under ten times. This rearrangement joins TRBV5-1 to TRBJ2-1; 7 bases are shared with TRBD1. The CDR3 covers 15 residues. Germline V gives CDR1 SGHRS, CDR2 YFSETQ. Trimming removed 4 bases from V and 5 bases from J; junction bases left unmatched: 9. Here the CDR3 reads CASSPTDRPHNEQFF. CDR3 nucleotide sequence: TGCGCCAGCAGCCCGACGGACAGGCCCCACAATGAGCAGTTCTTC.

The chain employs TRBV19 and TRBJ1-1; tentative D call: TRBD1 (6 bases). This CDR3 contains 15 residues. V was shortened by 4 bases and J by 2 bases, with 14 bases between the two germline ends. The germline V gene encodes CDR1 LNHDA and CDR2 SQIVND (reference sequence). Here the CDR3 DNA reads TGTGCCAGTAGTAAGGGTACAGGGATCAACACTGAAGCTTTCTTT. Amino acid sequence: CASSKGTGINTEAFF.

This chain joins TRBV7-2 and TRBJ2-7, with D hard to call. Germline loops: CDR1 SGHTA, CDR2 FQGNSA. V shed 1 base and J shed 7 bases, with 11 bases lying between them. The CDR3 loop spans 13 amino acids. CDR3 protein: CASSLEVGWEQYF. The CDR3 nucleotides are TGTGCCAGCAGCTTAGAGGTAGGGTGGGAGCAGTACTTC.

The DNA of the CDR3 is TGTGCCAGCAGCAAGGAGGCAGGTCCAACTAATGAAAAACTGTTTTTT. Translation: CASSKEAGPTNEKLFF. This sequence joins TRBV7-2 and TRBJ1-4; D remains unclear. This CDR3 has 16 residues. The ends were cut back, 5 bases at V and 0 bases at J, with 13 bases in the middle. Germline-derived CDR1 and CDR2 are SGHTA and FQGNSA.

The chain employs TRBV27 and TRBJ2-7; 7 nucleotides align to TRBD2. The CDR3 is made up of 14 amino acids. Germline lookup yields CDR1 MNHEY and CDR2 SMNVEV (reference sequence). Germline trimming cut 8 bases from V and 2 bases from J; bases unmatched to any gene: 9. The chain's CDR3 is CASRETSRPYEQYF. CDR3 sequence (DNA): TGTGCCAGCCGAGAGACTAGCCGCCCCTACGAGCAGTACTTC.